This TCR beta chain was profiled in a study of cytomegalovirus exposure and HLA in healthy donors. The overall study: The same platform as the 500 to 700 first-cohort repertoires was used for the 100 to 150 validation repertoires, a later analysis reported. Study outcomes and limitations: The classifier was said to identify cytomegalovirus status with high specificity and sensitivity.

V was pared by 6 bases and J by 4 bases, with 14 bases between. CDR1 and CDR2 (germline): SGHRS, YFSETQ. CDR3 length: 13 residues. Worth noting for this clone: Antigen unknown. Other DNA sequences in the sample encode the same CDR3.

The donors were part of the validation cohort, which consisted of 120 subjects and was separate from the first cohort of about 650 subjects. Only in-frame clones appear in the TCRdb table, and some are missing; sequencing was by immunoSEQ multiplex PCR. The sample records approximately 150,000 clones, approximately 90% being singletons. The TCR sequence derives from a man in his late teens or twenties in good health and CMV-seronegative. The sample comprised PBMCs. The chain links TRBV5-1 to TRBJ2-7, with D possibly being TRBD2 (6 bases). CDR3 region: CASKEGTLYEQYF. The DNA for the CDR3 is TGCGCCAGCAAGGAGGGGACTCTTTACGAGCAGTACTTC.